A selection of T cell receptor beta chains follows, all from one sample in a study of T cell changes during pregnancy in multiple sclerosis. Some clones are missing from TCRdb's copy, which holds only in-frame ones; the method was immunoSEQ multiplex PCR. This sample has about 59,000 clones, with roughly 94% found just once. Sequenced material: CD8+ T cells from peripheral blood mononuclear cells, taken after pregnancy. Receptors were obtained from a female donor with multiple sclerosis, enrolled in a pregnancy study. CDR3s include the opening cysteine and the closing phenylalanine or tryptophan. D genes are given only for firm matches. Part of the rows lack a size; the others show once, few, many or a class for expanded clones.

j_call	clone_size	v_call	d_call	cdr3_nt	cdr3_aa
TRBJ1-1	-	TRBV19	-	TGTGCCAGTAGTATGACAGTGAACACTGAAGCTTTCTTT	CASSMTVNTEAFF
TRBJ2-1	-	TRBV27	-	TGTGCCAGCAGTATATTCAGTGAGCAGTTCTTC	CASSIFSEQFF
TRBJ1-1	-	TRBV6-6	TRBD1	TGTGCCAGCAGTTCCCCAACAGGGGCTGTGAACACTGAAGCTTTCTTT	CASSSPTGAVNTEAFF
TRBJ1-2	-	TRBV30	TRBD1	TGTGCCTGGAGTGTACAGGGGACCAACTATGGCTACACCTTC	CAWSVQGTNYGYTF
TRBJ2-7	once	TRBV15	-	TGTGCCACCAGCAGAGTCCCCAGGCAAAGCTCCTACGAGCAGTACTTC	CATSRVPRQSSYEQYF
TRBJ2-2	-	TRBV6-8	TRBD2	TGTGCCAGAGGACTAGCGGGAGTTCTCACCGGGGAGCTGTTTTTT	CARGLAGVLTGELFF
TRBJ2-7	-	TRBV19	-	TGTGCCAGTAGTACAGCAGGGGTCTCCTACGAGCAGTACTTC	CASSTAGVSYEQYF
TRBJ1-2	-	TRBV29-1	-	TGCAGCGTTGATCTGCGGAACGGCTACACCTTC	CSVDLRNGYTF
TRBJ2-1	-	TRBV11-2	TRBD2	TGTGCCAGCAGCCCAGCGGCGCTAGCGGCTCCCTACAATGAGCAGTTCTTC	CASSPAALAAPYNEQFF
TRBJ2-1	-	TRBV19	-	TGTGCCAGTAGTCCCCTAGGAACAGGCTACAATGAGCAGTTCTTC	CASSPLGTGYNEQFF
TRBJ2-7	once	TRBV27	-	TGTGCCAGCAGCCGGGACTCGACTAACTACGAGCAGTACTTC	CASSRDSTNYEQYF
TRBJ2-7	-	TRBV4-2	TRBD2	TGTGCCAGCAGCCCCGGGACTAGCGGTTCCTACGAGCAGTACTTC	CASSPGTSGSYEQYF
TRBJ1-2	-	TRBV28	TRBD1	TGTGCCAGCAGTTCCGCCTTACAGGGGGCGGGCTATGGCTACACCTTC	CASSSALQGAGYGYTF
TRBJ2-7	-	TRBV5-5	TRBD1	TGTGCCAGCAGCTTGCTGGACAGGGGGCGAGAGCAGTACTTC	CASSLLDRGREQYF
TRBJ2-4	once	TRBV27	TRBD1	TGTGCCAGCCGAGCAGGGGGCGAAAACATTCAGTACTTC	CASRAGGENIQYF
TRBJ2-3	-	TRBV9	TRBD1	TGTGCCAGCAGCCCATCGCGAGGGGACAGGGACACAGATACGCAGTATTTT	CASSPSRGDRDTDTQYF
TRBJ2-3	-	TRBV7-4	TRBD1	TGTGCCAGCAGCCCTGAGGACAGGGGCTGGACGCAGTATTTT	CASSPEDRGWTQYF
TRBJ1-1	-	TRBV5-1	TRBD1	TGCGCCAGCACACCGGGACAGATGAACACTGAAGCTTTCTTT	CASTPGQMNTEAFF
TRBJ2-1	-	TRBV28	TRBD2	TGTGCCAGCAGTTTAGATTCTAGCGGGAGTGCAGCTGAGCAGTTCTTC	CASSLDSSGSAAEQFF
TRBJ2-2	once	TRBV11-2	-	TGTGCCAGCAGCCCTTGGGGCGGCACCACCGGGGAGCTGTTTTTT	CASSPWGGTTGELFF
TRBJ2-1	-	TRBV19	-	TGTGCCAGTAGTATAGACGAGGGGGAATTGAATGAGCAGTTCTTC	CASSIDEGELNEQFF
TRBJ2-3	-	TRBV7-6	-	TGTGCCAGCACTAGCGACACAGATACGCAGTATTTT	CASTSDTDTQYF
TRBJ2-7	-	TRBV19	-	TGTGCCAGTGGGAGATCAGGGGTTCACGAGCAGTACTTC	CASGRSGVHEQYF
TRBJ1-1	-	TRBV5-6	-	TGTGCCAGCAGCTTGTCAGGGGCTGAAGCTTTCTTT	CASSLSGAEAFF
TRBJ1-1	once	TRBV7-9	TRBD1	TGTGCCAGCAGCTCAAACGACAGGGTGGACGGCACTGAAGCTTTCTTT	CASSSNDRVDGTEAFF
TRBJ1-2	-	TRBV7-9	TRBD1	TGTGCCACTGACAGGGGCGAGAACTATGGCTACACCTTC	CATDRGENYGYTF
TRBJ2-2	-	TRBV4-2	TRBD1	TGTGCCAGCAGCCAAGATCCTCCAGGGGGCGCAAACACCGGGGAGCTGTTTTTT	CASSQDPPGGANTGELFF
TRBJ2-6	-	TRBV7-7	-	TGTGCCAGCAGCTTGATTCCAGGGTCCTCTGGGGCCAACGTCCTGACTTTC	CASSLIPGSSGANVLTF
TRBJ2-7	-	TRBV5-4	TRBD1	TGTGCCAGCACCATGGGACAGGCCTACGAGCAGTACTTC	CASTMGQAYEQYF
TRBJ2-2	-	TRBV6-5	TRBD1	TGTGCCAGCAGTTACTCTCAGGGGGCGGGCACCGGGGAGCTGTTTTTT	CASSYSQGAGTGELFF
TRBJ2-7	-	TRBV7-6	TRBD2	TGTGCCAGCAGCGTGGGACTAGCGGGAGGGGGCTCCTACGAGCAGTACTTC	CASSVGLAGGGSYEQYF
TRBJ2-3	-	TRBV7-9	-	TGTGCCAGCCCCGGGGAACTGTTACCAGATACGCAGTATTTT	CASPGELLPDTQYF
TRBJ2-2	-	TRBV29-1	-	TGCAGCGTTGATATTGGAGGGGACACCGGGGAGCTGTTTTTT	CSVDIGGDTGELFF
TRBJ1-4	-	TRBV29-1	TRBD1	TGCAGCGTGAGCACTCCCGGGACAGGGGTCTATAATGAAAAACTGTTTTTT	CSVSTPGTGVYNEKLFF
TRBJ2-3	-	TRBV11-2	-	TGTGCCAGCAGCGCATCCAAGGCCTGGGACTCTTATACGCAGTATTTT	CASSASKAWDSYTQYF
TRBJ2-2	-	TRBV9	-	TGTGCCAGCAGCGCCCCACAGGGTTACGGAACCGGGGAGCTGTTTTTT	CASSAPQGYGTGELFF
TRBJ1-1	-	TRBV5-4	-	TGTGCCAGCAGCTTGGGTCCAGGCTTGAACACTGAAGCTTTCTTT	CASSLGPGLNTEAFF
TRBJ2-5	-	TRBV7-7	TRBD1	TGTGCCAGCAGCTTAGCGCTAGGGGGCCGGGAGACCCAGTACTTC	CASSLALGGRETQYF
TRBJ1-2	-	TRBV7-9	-	TGTGCCAGCAGCCCCGGTAGAGGGAGGAGATATGGCTACACCTTC	CASSPGRGRRYGYTF
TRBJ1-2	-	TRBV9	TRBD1	TGTGCCAGCAGCGGACAGGGGTCGCAATTTAATGGCTACACCTTC	CASSGQGSQFNGYTF
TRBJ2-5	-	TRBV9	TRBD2	TGTGCCAGCAGCACGGGGACTAGTGGGCAAGAGACCCAGTACTTC	CASSTGTSGQETQYF
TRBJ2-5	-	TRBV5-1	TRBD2	TGCGCCAGCAGCTTGGGGACTAGCCGACCACAAGAGACCCAGTACTTC	CASSLGTSRPQETQYF
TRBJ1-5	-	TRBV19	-	TGTGCCAGTAGTATAGGTCAGGGAAATCAGCCCCAGCATTTT	CASSIGQGNQPQHF
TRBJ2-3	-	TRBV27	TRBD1	TGTGCCAGCAGTTCTGGGACAGGGTTTGATACGCAGTATTTT	CASSSGTGFDTQYF
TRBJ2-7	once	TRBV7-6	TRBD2	TGTGCCAGCAGCCGACCCGGACTAGGCGGGGAGCAGTACTTC	CASSRPGLGGEQYF
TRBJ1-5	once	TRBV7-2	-	TGTGCCAGCAGCTTAGTGGCCCAGCCCCAGCATTTT	CASSLVAQPQHF
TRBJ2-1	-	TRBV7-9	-	TGTGCCAGCAGCCCCCGGGACTGGAATGAGCAGTTCTTC	CASSPRDWNEQFF
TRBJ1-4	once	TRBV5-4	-	TGTGCCAGCAGCTTGGAGGGGTGGGAAAAACTGTTTTTT	CASSLEGWEKLFF
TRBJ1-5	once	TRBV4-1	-	TGCGCCAGCAGCCAAGCGGGATCCCAGCCCCAGCATTTT	CASSQAGSQPQHF
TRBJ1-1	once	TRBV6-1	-	TGTGCCAGCAGTGATCTCGGGTTGAACACTGAAGCTTTCTTT	CASSDLGLNTEAFF
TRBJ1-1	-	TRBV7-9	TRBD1	TGTGCCACACAGAGAGAGGGGGCAGGGTTAACTGAAGCTTTCTTT	CATQREGAGLTEAFF
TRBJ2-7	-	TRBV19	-	TGTGCCAGTAGTGGGGCAGGGGGAGGCGACGAGCAGTACTTC	CASSGAGGGDEQYF
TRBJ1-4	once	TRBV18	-	TGTGCCAGCTCACCACTGGCCCCGGACAGAAATGAAAAACTGTTTTTT	CASSPLAPDRNEKLFF
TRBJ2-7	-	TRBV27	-	TGTGCCAGCAGTGGGGCCGCCCTGAGCTCCTACGAGCAGTACTTC	CASSGAALSSYEQYF
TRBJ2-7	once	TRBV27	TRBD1	TGTGCCAGCCGCCAGACAGGGCCCTCCTACGAGCAGTACTTC	CASRQTGPSYEQYF
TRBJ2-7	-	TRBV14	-	TGTGCCAGCAGCAGGGGCTACGAGCAGTACTTC	CASSRGYEQYF
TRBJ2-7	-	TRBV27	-	TGTGCCAGCGGGGGCAGTTCCTACGAGCAGTACTTC	CASGGSSYEQYF